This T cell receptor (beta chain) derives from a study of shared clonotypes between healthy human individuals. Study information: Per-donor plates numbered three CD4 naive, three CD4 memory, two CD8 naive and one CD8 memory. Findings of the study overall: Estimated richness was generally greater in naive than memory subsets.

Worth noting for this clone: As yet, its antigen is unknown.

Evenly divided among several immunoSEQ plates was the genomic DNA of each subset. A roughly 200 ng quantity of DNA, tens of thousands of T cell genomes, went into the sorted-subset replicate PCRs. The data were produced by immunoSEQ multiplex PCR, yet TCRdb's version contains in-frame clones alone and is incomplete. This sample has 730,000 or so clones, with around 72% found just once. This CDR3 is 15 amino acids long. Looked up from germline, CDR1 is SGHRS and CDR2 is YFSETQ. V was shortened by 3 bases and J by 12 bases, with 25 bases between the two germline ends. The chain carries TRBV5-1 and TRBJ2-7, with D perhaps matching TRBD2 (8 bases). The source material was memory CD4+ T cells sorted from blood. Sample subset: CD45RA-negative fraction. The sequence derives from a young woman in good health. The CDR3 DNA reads TGCGCCAGCAGCTCCGGGGGGGGACAGCCATTCATCATGTACTTC. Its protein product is CASSSGGGQPFIMYF. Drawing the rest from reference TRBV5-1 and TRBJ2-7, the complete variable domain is KAGVTQTPRYLIKTRGQQVTLSCSPISGHRSVSWYQQTPGQGLQFLFEYFSETQRNKGNFPGRFSGRQFSNSRSEMNVSTLELGDSALYLCASSSGGGQPFIMYFGPGTRLTVT.